What follows are 18 T cell receptor beta chains derived from one specimen sequenced in a study of blood T cell repertoires in COVID-19. Data came from immunoSEQ multiplex PCR; TCRdb stores just in-frame clones and leaves some out. The sample records roughly 43,000 clones, approximately 90% being singletons. Sample: peripheral blood. These receptors all stem from a man aged 60-69 years with active COVID-19.

With respect to this clone: The junction departs from germline at one end; a sequencing error may be responsible. The chain uses TRBV28 and TRBJ1-2, with TRBD1 matching 8 bases. Germline CDR1 MDHEN, CDR2 SYDVKM. This CDR3 is built from 15 residues. The CDR3 spells CASITGQGANYGYTF. In nucleotides, the CDR3 is TGTGCCAGCATCACCGGACAGGGAGCTAATTATGGCTACACCTTC.

The V call is TRBV4-3, the J call TRBJ1-6; no clear D. The CDR3 is 15 amino acids. From germline, CDR1 is LGHNA and CDR2 YSLEER. With 0 bases removed from V and 4 bases from J, the gap between germline ends came to 7 bases. The CDR3 here is CASSQDRTYNSPLHF. In DNA form, the CDR3 reads TGCGCCAGCAGCCAAGATCGCACTTATAATTCACCCCTCCACTTT.

V is TRBV7-2 and J is TRBJ2-7, with 7 bases fitting TRBD2. V shed 5 bases and J 2 bases; nucleotides not matched to a gene: 15. This CDR3 is built from 17 residues. Germline assignment: CDR1 SGHTA and CDR2 FQGNSA. In DNA, the CDR3 is TGTGCCAGCAGCAATACACGGACACGGGGGGACCCCTACGAGCAGTACTTC. Amino acid sequence: CASSNTRTRGDPYEQYF.

This chain joins TRBV5-1 and TRBJ2-5, with D possibly being TRBD2 (5 bases). CDR1 is SGHRS, CDR2 YFSETQ, per germline. The CDR3 covers 13 residues. V lost 4 bases and J 5 bases, leaving 12 bases between the germline ends. The CDR3: CASSTGQRETQYF. The CDR3 region has the DNA TGCGCCAGCAGCACTGGGCAGCGGGAGACCCAGTACTTC.

The chain employs TRBV2 and TRBJ2-2; 9 nucleotides match TRBD1. J gave up 3 bases and V 11 bases, and 7 bases lay outside the gene matches. Germline V gene sequence: CDR1 SNHLY, CDR2 FYNNEI. The CDR3 covers 14 residues. Here the CDR3 reads CAGSGQGDTGELFF. The CDR3 region has the DNA TGTGCCGGGTCGGGACAGGGCGACACCGGGGAGCTGTTTTTT.

This clone occurred a few times. J is TRBJ1-6 and V is TRBV5-5; 8 nucleotides align to TRBD1. The trim removed 5 bases at V and 13 bases at J, leaving 11 bases unmatched. This CDR3 has 14 residues. CDR1 is SGHKS, CDR2 YYEKEE, per germline (reference sequence). CDR3 region: CASSRGQGLPPLHF. The CDR3 nucleotides are TGTGCCAGCAGTCGAGGACAGGGTTTACCCCCCCTCCACTTT.

This clone has only one observation. The chain combines TRBV5-1 with TRBJ2-3; 12 positions agree with TRBD2. In germline, CDR1 is SGHRS, CDR2 YFSETQ. Trimming cost V 3 bases and J 5 bases; bases outside gene matches: 4. The CDR3 totals 15 residues. In nucleotides, the CDR3 is TGCGCCAGCAGCTCCCTAGCGGGAGGGGGAGATACGCAGTATTTT. Translation: CASSSLAGGGDTQYF.

This sequence joins TRBV20-1 and TRBJ2-5; D is unresolved. The CDR3 covers 11 residues. V shed 5 bases and J shed 4 bases, with 8 bases lying between them. The germline V gene has CDR1 DFQATT and CDR2 SNEGSKA (reference sequence). CDR3 sequence (DNA): TGCAGTGCTCTCCCGTCAGAGACCCAGTACTTC. Translated: CSALPSETQYF.

The rearrangement uses TRBV12-3 or TRBV12-4 and TRBJ2-7, with D unresolved. Trimming cost V 5 bases and J 3 bases, with 5 bases left between them. There are 11 residues in the CDR3. Written as DNA, the CDR3 is TGTGCCAGCAGTAGCAACTACGAGCAGTACTTC. Translating it yields CASSSNYEQYF.

The V call is TRBV11-2, the J call TRBJ2-5; TRBD1 matches at 9 bases. Germline CDR1 and CDR2: SGHAT and FQNNGV. V trimming: 1 base; J trimming: 5 bases; junction bases outside the gene matches: 8. This CDR3 comprises 16 residues. CDR3 sequence: CASSLVGDRGWETQYF. The CDR3 DNA sequence: TGTGCCAGCAGCTTAGTAGGCGACAGGGGGTGGGAGACCCAGTACTTC.

The gene calls are TRBV19 and TRBJ1-1, with D perhaps TRBD1 (6 bases). V lost 4 bases and J lost 3, with 12 bases in between. The CDR3 is 14 residues long. Germline lookup yields CDR1 LNHDA and CDR2 SQIVND (reference sequence). The CDR3 DNA reads as TGTGCCAGTAGTAGCCGGGACACCTACACTGAAGCTTTCTTT. It encodes CASSSRDTYTEAFF. The complete variable domain, with remaining parts taken from reference TRBV19 and TRBJ1-1, reads DGGITQSPKYLFRKEGQNVTLSCEQNLNHDAMYWYRQDPGQGLRLIYYSQIVNDFQKGDIAEGYSVSREKKESFPLTVTSAQKNPTAFYLCASSSRDTYTEAFFGQGTRLTVV.

This rearrangement joins TRBV30 to TRBJ2-5; D possibly corresponds to TRBD2 (6 bases). V lost 4 bases and J 4 bases, leaving 19 bases between the germline ends. This CDR3 has 15 residues. Per germline, CDR1 GTSNPN and CDR2 SVGIG (reference sequence). The CDR3 region has the DNA TGTGCCTGGAACAAACATCGGGTGGGAGGAGAGACCCAGTACTTC. This translates into CAWNKHRVGGETQYF.

The chain employs TRBV2 and TRBJ2-1; 7 bases match TRBD2. V dropped 2 bases and J dropped 0; count of bases not matched to a gene: 7. Germline CDR1 and CDR2: SNHLY and FYNNEI. The CDR3 length is 17 residues. CDR3 amino acids: CASSEWASGTSYNEQFF. For the CDR3, the DNA is TGTGCCAGCAGTGAATGGGCTAGCGGCACCTCCTACAATGAGCAGTTCTTC.

The chain combines TRBV11-3 with TRBJ2-7; the D gene is possibly TRBD2 (5 bases). The CDR3 totals 13 residues. V was trimmed by 1 base and J by 7 bases, leaving 11 bases between them. The germline V gene encodes CDR1 SGHNT and CDR2 YENEEA. Written as DNA, the CDR3 is TGTGCCAGCAGCTTAGTAACCTCGGGGGAGCAGTACTTC. This codes for CASSLVTSGEQYF.

This clone was counted a single time. The V and J genes are TRBV11-3 and TRBJ1-2; 7 bases fit TRBD1. CDR1 and CDR2 (germline): SGHNT, YENEEA. J gave up 2 bases and V 1 base, and 7 bases lay outside the gene matches. The CDR3 length is 16 residues. CDR3 amino acids: CASSLGGTAENYGYTF. The CDR3 bases are TGTGCCAGCAGCTTAGGGGGGACAGCTGAGAACTATGGCTACACCTTC.

V is TRBV28 and J is TRBJ2-7; 7 bases agree with TRBD1. Germline trimming cut 8 bases from V and 5 bases from J; bases unmatched to any gene: 12. Germline lookup yields CDR1 MDHEN and CDR2 SYDVKM. The CDR3 spans 14 residues. CDR3 in amino acids: CASWPAGGSDEQYF. In DNA form, the CDR3 reads TGTGCCAGCTGGCCGGCAGGGGGAAGTGACGAGCAGTACTTC.

This chain joins TRBV4-1 and TRBJ2-5; 14 nucleotides align to TRBD2. V was pared by 1 base and J by 5 bases, with 9 bases of the junction left unmatched. Germline lookup yields CDR1 MGHRA and CDR2 YSYEKL. The CDR3 is made up of 18 amino acids. The CDR3 spells CASSQVEGTSGSGETQYF. CDR3 coding DNA: TGCGCCAGCAGCCAAGTCGAAGGGACTAGCGGGAGTGGGGAGACCCAGTACTTC.

J is TRBJ1-5 and V is TRBV2, with TRBD1 as a possible D gene (6 bases). This CDR3 contains 19 residues. With 3 bases removed from V and 0 bases from J, the gap between germline ends came to 21 bases. Germline V gives CDR1 SNHLY, CDR2 FYNNEI. CDR3 protein: CASSDPQRGGLYSNQPQHF. CDR3 sequence (DNA): TGTGCCAGCAGTGACCCTCAGAGGGGGGGACTCTATAGCAATCAGCCCCAGCATTTT.